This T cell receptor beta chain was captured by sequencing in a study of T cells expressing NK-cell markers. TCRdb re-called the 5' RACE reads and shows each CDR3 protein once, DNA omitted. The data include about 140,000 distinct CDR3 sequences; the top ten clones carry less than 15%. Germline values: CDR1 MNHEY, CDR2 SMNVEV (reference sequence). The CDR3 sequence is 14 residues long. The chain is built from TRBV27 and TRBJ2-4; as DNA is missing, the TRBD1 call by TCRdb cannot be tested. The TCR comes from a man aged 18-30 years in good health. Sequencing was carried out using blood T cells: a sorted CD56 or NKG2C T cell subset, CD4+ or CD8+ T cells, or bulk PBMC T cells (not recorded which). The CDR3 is CASSPRGSWFIQYF.